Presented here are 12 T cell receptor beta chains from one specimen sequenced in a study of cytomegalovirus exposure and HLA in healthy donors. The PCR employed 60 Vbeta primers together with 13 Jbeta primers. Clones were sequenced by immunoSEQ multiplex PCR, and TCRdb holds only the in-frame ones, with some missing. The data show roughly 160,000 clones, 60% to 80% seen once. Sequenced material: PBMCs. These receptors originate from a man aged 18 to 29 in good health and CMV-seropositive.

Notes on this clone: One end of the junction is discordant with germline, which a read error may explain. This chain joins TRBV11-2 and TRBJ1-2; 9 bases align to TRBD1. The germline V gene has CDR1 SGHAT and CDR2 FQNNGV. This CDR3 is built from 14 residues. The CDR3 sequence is CASSLRDRDYGHTF. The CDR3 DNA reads TGTGCCAGCAGCTTACGGGACAGGGACTATGGCCACACCTTC.

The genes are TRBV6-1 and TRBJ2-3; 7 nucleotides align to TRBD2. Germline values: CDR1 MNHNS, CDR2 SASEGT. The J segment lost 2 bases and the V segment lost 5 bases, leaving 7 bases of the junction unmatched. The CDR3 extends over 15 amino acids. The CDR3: CASSFLAASTDTQYF. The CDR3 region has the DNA TGTGCCAGCAGTTTCCTAGCGGCCTCCACAGATACGCAGTATTTT.

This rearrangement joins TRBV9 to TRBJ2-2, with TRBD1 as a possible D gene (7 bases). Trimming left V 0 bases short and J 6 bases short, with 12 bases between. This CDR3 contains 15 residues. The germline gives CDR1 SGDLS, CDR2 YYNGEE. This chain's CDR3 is CASSVGQGGSGELFF. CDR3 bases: TGTGCCAGCAGCGTAGGGCAGGGGGGATCCGGGGAGCTGTTTTTT.

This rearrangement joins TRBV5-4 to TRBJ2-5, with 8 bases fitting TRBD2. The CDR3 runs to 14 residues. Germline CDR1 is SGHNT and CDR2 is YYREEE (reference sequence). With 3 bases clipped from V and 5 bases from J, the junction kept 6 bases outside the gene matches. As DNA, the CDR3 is TGTGCCAGCAGCTCCGGGGGGGCATCGGAGACCCAGTACTTC. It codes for CASSSGGASETQYF.

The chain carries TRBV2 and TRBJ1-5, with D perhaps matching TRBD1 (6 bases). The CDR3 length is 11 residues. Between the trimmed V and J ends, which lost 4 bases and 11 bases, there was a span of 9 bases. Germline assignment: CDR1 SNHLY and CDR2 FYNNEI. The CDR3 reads CASSGPGAQHF. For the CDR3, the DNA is TGTGCCAGCAGTGGGCCAGGGGCCCAGCATTTT.

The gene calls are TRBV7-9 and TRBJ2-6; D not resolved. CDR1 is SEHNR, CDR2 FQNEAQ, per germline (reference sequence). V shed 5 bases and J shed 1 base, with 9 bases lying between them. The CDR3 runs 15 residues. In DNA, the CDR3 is TGTGCCAGCAGCCTCGGGTTATCTGGGGCCAACGTCCTGACTTTC. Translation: CASSLGLSGANVLTF.

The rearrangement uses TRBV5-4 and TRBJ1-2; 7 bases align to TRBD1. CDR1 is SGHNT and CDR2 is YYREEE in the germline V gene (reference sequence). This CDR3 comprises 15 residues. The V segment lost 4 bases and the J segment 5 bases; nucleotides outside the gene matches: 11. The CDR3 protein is CASSGGTAPRYGYTF. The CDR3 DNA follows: TGTGCCAGCAGCGGGGGGACAGCACCTCGGTATGGCTACACCTTC.

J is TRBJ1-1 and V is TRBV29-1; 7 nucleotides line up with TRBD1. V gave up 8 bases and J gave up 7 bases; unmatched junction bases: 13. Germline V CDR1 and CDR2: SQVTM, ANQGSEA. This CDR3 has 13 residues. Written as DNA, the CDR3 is TGCAGCACTGATGAGACAGGGCGGGGTGAAGCTTTCTTT. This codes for CSTDETGRGEAFF.

The CDR3, as DNA: TGTGCCAGCAGCGTAGGATATGTAGGACAGCAGTATTTT. Residues: CASSVGYVGQQYF. The V and J genes are TRBV9 and TRBJ2-3; weak D call: TRBD1 (5 bases). The CDR3 covers 13 residues. The germline V gene encodes CDR1 SGDLS and CDR2 YYNGEE. V was pared by 0 bases and J by 11 bases, with 13 bases between.

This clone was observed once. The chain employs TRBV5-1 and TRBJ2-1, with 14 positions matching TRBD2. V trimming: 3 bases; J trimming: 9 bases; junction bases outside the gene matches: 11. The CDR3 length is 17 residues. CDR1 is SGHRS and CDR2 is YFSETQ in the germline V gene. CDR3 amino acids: CASSSTGTSGSSSEQFF. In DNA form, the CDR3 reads TGCGCCAGCAGCTCGACCGGGACTAGCGGGAGTAGCAGTGAGCAGTTCTTC. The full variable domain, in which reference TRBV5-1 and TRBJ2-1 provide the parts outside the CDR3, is KAGVTQTPRYLIKTRGQQVTLSCSPISGHRSVSWYQQTPGQGLQFLFEYFSETQRNKGNFPGRFSGRQFSNSRSEMNVSTLELGDSALYLCASSSTGTSGSSSEQFFGPGTRLTVL.

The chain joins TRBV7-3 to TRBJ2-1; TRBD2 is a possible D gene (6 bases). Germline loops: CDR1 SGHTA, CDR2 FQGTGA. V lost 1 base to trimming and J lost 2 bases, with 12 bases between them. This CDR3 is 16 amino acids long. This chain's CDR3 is CASSLNGGAAYNEQFF. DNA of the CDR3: TGTGCCAGCAGCTTAAATGGCGGGGCAGCCTACAATGAGCAGTTCTTC.

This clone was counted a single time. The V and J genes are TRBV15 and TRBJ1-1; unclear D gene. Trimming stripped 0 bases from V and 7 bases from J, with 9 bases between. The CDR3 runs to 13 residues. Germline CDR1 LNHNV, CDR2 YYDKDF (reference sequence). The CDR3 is CATSRDPRDEAFF. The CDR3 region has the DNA TGTGCCACCAGCAGAGATCCGAGGGATGAAGCTTTCTTT. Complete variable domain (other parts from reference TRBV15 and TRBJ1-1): DAMVIQNPRYQVTQFGKPVTLSCSQTLNHNVMYWYQQKSSQAPKLLFHYYDKDFNNEADTPDNFQSRRPNTSFCFLDIRSPGLGDTAMYLCATSRDPRDEAFFGQGTRLTVV.